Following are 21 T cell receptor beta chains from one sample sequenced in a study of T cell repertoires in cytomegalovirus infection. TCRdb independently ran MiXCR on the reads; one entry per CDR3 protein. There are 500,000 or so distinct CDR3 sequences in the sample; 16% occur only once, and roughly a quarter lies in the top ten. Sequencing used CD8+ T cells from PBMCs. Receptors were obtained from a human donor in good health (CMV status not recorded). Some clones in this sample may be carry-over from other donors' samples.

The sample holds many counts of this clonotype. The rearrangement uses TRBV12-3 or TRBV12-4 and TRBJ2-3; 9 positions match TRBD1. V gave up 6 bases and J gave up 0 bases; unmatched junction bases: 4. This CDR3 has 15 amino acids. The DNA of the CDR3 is TGTGCCAGCAGGGTACAGGGGGCCAGCACAGATACGCAGTATTTT. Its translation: CASRVQGASTDTQYF.

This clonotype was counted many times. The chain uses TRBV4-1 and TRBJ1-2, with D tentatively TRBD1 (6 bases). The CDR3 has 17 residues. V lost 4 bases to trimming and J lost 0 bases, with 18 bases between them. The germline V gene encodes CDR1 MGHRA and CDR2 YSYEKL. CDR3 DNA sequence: TGCGCCAGCAGCCTGCCGGGACAAGAAAAATCTAACTATGGCTACACCTTC. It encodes CASSLPGQEKSNYGYTF.

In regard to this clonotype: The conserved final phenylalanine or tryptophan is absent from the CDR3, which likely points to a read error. In nucleotides, the CDR3 is TGTGCCAGAAGTAGCGGGAGCTCCTACGAGCAGTACTTA. Its protein is CARSSGSSYEQYL. V gene TRBV2 combines with J gene TRBJ2-7; TRBD2 aligns across 9 bases. CDR3 size: 13 residues. The junction had 3 bases not matched to a gene; V was cut back by 9 bases and J by 0 bases. Germline CDR1 is SNHLY and CDR2 is FYNNEI.

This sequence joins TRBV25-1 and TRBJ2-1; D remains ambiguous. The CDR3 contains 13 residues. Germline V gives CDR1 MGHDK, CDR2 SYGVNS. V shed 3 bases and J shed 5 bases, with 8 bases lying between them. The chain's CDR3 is CASSDRTHNEQFF. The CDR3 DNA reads TGTGCCAGCAGTGATCGGACCCACAATGAGCAGTTCTTC.

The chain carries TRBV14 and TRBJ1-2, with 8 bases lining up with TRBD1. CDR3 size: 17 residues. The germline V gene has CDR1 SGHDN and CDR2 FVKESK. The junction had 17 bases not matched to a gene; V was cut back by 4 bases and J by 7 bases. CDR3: CASSPNIGQGSFFGYTF. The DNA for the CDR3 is TGTGCCAGCAGCCCAAACATCGGACAGGGTTCCTTCTTTGGCTACACCTTC.

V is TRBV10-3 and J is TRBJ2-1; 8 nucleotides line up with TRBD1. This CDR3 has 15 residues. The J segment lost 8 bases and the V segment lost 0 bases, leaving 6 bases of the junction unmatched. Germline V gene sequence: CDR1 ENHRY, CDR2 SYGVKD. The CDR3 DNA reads TGTGCCATCAGTGAGTCTGCAGGGGGCAAGGATGAGCAGTTCTTC. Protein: CAISESAGGKDEQFF.

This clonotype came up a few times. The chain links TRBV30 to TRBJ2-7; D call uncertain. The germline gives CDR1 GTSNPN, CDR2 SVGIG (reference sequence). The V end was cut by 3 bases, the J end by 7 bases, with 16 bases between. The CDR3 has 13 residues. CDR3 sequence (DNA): TGTGCCTGGAGGTCGCCCCCACTGAGGGAGCAGTACTTC. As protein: CAWRSPPLREQYF.

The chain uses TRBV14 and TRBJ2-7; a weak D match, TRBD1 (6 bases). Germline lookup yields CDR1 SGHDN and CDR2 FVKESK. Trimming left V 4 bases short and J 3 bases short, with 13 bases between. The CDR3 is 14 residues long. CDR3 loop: CASSPHRDLYEQYF. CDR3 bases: TGTGCCAGCAGCCCCCACAGGGACCTCTACGAGCAGTACTTC.

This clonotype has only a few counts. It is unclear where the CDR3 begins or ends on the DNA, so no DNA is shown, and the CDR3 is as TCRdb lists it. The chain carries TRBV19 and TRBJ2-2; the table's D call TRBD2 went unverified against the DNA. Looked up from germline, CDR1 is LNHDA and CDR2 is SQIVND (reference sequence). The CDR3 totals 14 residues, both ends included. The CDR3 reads CASTSGGVTGELFF.

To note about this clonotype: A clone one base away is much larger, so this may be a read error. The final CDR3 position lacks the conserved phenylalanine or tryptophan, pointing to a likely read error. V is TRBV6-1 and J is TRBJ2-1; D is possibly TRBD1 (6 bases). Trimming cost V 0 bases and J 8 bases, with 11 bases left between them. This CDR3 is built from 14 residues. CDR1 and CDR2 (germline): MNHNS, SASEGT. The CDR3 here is CASSEAPKGDEQFY. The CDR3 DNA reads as TGTGCCAGCAGTGAAGCGCCCAAGGGGGATGAGCAGTTCTAC.

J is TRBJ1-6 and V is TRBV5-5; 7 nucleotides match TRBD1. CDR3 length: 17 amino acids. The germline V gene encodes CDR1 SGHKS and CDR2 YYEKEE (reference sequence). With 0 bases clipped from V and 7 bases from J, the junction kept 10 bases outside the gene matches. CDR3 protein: CASSLALDRVGNSPLHF. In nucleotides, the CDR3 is TGTGCCAGCAGCTTGGCCCTCGACAGGGTAGGGAATTCACCCCTCCACTTT.

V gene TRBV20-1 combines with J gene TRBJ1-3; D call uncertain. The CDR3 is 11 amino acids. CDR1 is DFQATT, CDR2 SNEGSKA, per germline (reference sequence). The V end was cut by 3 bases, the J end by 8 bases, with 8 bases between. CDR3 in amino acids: CSARAQDTIYF. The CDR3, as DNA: TGCAGTGCTAGGGCCCAGGACACCATATATTTT.

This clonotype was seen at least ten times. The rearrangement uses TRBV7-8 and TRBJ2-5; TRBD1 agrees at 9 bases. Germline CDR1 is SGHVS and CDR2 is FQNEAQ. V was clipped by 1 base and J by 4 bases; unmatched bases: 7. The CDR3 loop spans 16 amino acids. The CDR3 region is CASSLVYRGQRETQYF. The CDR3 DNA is TGTGCCAGCAGCTTAGTATACAGGGGGCAGCGAGAGACCCAGTACTTC.

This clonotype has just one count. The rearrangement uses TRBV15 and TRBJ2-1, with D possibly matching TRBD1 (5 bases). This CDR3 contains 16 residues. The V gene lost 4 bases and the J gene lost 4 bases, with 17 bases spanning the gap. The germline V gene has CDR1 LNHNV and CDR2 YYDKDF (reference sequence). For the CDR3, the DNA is TGTGCCACCAGCATACAAGGGGTGCTAACTTACAATGAGCAGTTCTTC. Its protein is CATSIQGVLTYNEQFF. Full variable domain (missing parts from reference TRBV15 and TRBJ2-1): DAMVIQNPRYQVTQFGKPVTLSCSQTLNHNVMYWYQQKSSQAPKLLFHYYDKDFNNEADTPDNFQSRRPNTSFCFLDIRSPGLGDTAMYLCATSIQGVLTYNEQFFGPGTRLTVL.

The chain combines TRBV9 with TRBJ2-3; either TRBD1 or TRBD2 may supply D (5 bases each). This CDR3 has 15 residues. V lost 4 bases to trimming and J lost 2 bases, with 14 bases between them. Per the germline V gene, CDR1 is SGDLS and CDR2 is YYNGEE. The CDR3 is CASSFWGTPTDTQYF. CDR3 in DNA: TGTGCCAGCAGCTTCTGGGGGACCCCCACAGATACGCAGTATTTT.

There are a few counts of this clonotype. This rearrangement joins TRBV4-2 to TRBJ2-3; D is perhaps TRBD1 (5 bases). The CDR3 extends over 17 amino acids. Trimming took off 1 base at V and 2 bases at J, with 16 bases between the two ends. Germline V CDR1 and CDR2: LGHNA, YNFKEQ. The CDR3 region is CASSQGVVRGSTDTQYF. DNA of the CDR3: TGTGCCAGCAGCCAAGGGGTTGTAAGGGGCTCCACAGATACGCAGTATTTT.

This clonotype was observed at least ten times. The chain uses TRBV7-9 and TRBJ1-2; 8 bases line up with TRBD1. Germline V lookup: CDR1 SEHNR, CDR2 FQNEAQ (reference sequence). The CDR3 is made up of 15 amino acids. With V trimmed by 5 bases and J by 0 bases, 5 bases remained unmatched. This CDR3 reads CASSQGTGANYGYTF. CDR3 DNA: TGTGCCAGCAGCCAAGGGACAGGAGCTAACTATGGCTACACCTTC.

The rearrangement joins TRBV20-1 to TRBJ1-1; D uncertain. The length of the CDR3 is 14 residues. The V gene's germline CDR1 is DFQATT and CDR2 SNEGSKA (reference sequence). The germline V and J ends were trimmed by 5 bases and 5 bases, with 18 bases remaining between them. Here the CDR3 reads CSAGTQVMETEAFF. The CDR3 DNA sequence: TGCAGTGCTGGCACTCAGGTAATGGAGACTGAAGCTTTCTTT.

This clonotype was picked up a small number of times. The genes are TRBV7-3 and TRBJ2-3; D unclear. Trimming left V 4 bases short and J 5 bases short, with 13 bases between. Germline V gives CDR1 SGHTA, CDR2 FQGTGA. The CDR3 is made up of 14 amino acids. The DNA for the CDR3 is TGTGCCAGCAGCTCTTTTTTTACCGAAGATACGCAGTATTTT. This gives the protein CASSSFFTEDTQYF.

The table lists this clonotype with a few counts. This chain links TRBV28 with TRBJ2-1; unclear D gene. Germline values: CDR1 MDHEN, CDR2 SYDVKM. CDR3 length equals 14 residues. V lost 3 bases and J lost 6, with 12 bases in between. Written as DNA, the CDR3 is TGTGCCAGCAGTTTGCGGCTAGGAGCCAATGAGCAGTTCTTC. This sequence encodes CASSLRLGANEQFF.

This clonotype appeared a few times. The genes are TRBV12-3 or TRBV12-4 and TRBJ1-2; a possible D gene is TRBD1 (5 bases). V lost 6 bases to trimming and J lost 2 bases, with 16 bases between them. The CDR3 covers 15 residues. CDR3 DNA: TGTGCCAGCAGCTCCCTGGGGGTCTCAAACTATGGCTACACCTTC. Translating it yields CASSSLGVSNYGYTF.